Shown below are 27 T cell receptor beta chains from a single sample sequenced in a study of T cell responses to AZD1222 COVID-19 vaccine. The data were produced by immunoSEQ multiplex PCR, yet TCRdb's version contains in-frame clones alone and is incomplete. The table includes 150,000 to 200,000 clones, roughly 90% detected once. This specimen was peripheral blood, taken 28 days after the second AZD1222 dose. The receptors here all came from an adult who received the AZD1222 COVID-19 vaccine.

The rearrangement links TRBV2 to TRBJ2-1, with 9 positions matching TRBD1. The trim removed 6 bases at V and 8 bases at J, leaving 8 bases unmatched. Per the germline V gene, CDR1 is SNHLY and CDR2 is FYNNEI. CDR3 size: 14 residues. The CDR3 region is CASSLGQGVDEQFF. For the CDR3, the DNA is TGTGCCAGCAGCCTGGGACAGGGTGTTGATGAGCAGTTCTTC.

The chain employs TRBV15 and TRBJ2-7; unclear D gene. V was trimmed by 1 base and J by 2 bases, leaving 12 bases between them. The CDR3 extends over 15 amino acids. Germline CDR1 LNHNV, CDR2 YYDKDF (reference sequence). DNA for the CDR3: TGTGCCACCAGCAGAGTGACAAATTCGGCCTACGAGCAGTACTTC. This encodes CATSRVTNSAYEQYF.

The V call is TRBV5-8, the J call TRBJ1-4, with 7 bases that match TRBD1. Germline trimming cut 0 bases from V and 7 bases from J; bases unmatched to any gene: 6. CDR1 and CDR2 from the germline V gene are SGHTS and YDEGEE. The CDR3 has 15 amino acids. The CDR3 sequence is CASSLARGGTEKLFF. For the CDR3, the DNA is TGTGCCAGCAGCTTGGCCAGGGGGGGGACTGAAAAACTGTTTTTT.

This chain links TRBV27 with TRBJ1-2, with 9 bases identical to TRBD1. This CDR3 spans 13 amino acids. Germline trimming cut 5 bases from V and 2 bases from J; bases unmatched to any gene: 0. From germline, CDR1 is MNHEY and CDR2 SMNVEV (reference sequence). As DNA, the CDR3 is TGTGCCAGCAGTGGACAGGGGAACTATGGCTACACCTTC. This translates into CASSGQGNYGYTF.

This chain connects TRBV19 to TRBJ2-2, with TRBD1 matching over 9 bases. The CDR3 has 13 residues. The V gene end was trimmed by 7 bases and the J gene end by 4 bases; junction bases not matched to a gene: 1. CDR1 is LNHDA and CDR2 is SQIVND in the germline V gene (reference sequence). CDR3 protein: CASKDRGTGELFF. Here the CDR3 DNA reads TGTGCCAGTAAGGACAGGGGCACCGGGGAGCTGTTTTTT. Combining the CDR3 with reference TRBV19 and TRBJ2-2 gives the whole variable domain DGGITQSPKYLFRKEGQNVTLSCEQNLNHDAMYWYRQDPGQGLRLIYYSQIVNDFQKGDIAEGYSVSREKKESFPLTVTSAQKNPTAFYLCASKDRGTGELFFGEGSRLTVL.

CDR3 region: CASSPATGTVLPYEQYF. The CDR3 nucleotides read TGTGCCAGTAGTCCCGCAACCGGGACAGTGCTACCATACGAGCAGTACTTC. The chain employs TRBV19 and TRBJ2-7; 7 positions match TRBD1. Germline assignment: CDR1 LNHDA and CDR2 SQIVND (reference sequence). V lost 5 bases to trimming and J lost 4 bases; unmatched junction nucleotides: 17. This CDR3 spans 17 amino acids.

This chain joins TRBV11-3 and TRBJ2-1, with 9 bases matching TRBD2. The germline gives CDR1 SGHNT, CDR2 YENEEA. The ends lost 0 bases at V and 8 bases at J; junction bases unmatched: 5. The CDR3 spans 15 residues. The CDR3 region is CASSLESSGIHEQFF. Written as DNA, the CDR3 is TGTGCCAGCAGCTTAGAATCTAGCGGGATTCATGAGCAGTTCTTC.

The chain links TRBV20-1 to TRBJ2-3, with D perhaps TRBD2 (5 bases). The length of the CDR3 is 13 residues. V was trimmed by 3 bases and J by 4 bases, leaving 11 bases between them. Germline V gives CDR1 DFQATT, CDR2 SNEGSKA (reference sequence). The CDR3 DNA sequence: TGCAGTGCTAGTCGGGGTAGTTCAGATACGCAGTATTTT. It encodes CSASRGSSDTQYF.

This sequence joins TRBV5-8 and TRBJ2-3, with 8 nucleotides matching TRBD2. CDR1 is SGHTS and CDR2 is YDEGEE in the germline V gene. The length of the CDR3 is 17 residues. The V gene end was trimmed by 6 bases and the J gene end by 0 bases; junction bases not matched to a gene: 12. The CDR3 region has the DNA TGTGCCAGCACGCCGGGACTAGGCACTTCTAGCACAGATACGCAGTATTTT. Its translation: CASTPGLGTSSTDTQYF.

The chain uses TRBV5-1 and TRBJ2-2; TRBD2 matches 7 bases. Germline assignment: CDR1 SGHRS and CDR2 YFSETQ. The CDR3 runs 13 residues. J lost 7 bases, V lost 5 bases, and 5 bases had no gene match. DNA of the CDR3: TGCGCCAGCAGAAGCGGGGATATCGGGGAGCTGTTTTTT. This sequence encodes CASRSGDIGELFF.

The chain recombines TRBV19 with TRBJ2-2, with a possible D match to TRBD2 (6 bases). The CDR3 has 15 residues. V was clipped by 8 bases and J by 2 bases, with 15 bases between them. The germline gives CDR1 LNHDA, CDR2 SQIVND (reference sequence). DNA of the CDR3: TGTGCCAGTCACGGAAGTAGCGGTAACACCGGGGAGCTGTTTTTT. Residues: CASHGSSGNTGELFF.

The chain is built from TRBV30 and TRBJ1-5; TRBD1 agrees at 7 bases. CDR1 and CDR2 (germline): GTSNPN, SVGIG (reference sequence). After removal of 0 bases from V and 6 bases from J, the junction contained 8 bases not matched to a gene. The CDR3 has 15 residues. CDR3 residues: CAWSVGQVGGQPQHF. In DNA form, the CDR3 reads TGTGCCTGGAGTGTCGGACAGGTAGGCGGTCAGCCCCAGCATTTT. The variable domain in full, completed from reference TRBV30 and TRBJ1-5, reads SQTIHQWPATLVQPVGSPLSLECTVEGTSNPNLYWYRQAAGRGLQLLFYSVGIGQISSEVPQNLSASRPQDRQFILSSKKLLLSDSGFYLCAWSVGQVGGQPQHFGDGTRLSIL.

V and J are TRBV4-1 and TRBJ1-4; 7 nucleotides line up with TRBD1. Germline trimming cut 2 bases from V and 8 bases from J; bases unmatched to any gene: 5. Germline lookup yields CDR1 MGHRA and CDR2 YSYEKL. The CDR3 sequence is 14 residues long. The DNA of the CDR3 is TGCGCCAGCAGCCAAAGACAGGGCGCGGAAAAACTGTTTTTT. Amino acids: CASSQRQGAEKLFF.

This rearrangement joins TRBV5-8 to TRBJ2-7, with D perhaps given as TRBD1 or TRBD2 (5 bases each). Between the trimmed V and J ends, which lost 0 bases and 3 bases, there was a span of 7 bases. Germline-derived CDR1 and CDR2 are SGHTS and YDEGEE. This CDR3 has 13 residues. The CDR3 is CASSLGGNYEQYF. The CDR3 nucleotides are TGTGCCAGCAGCTTGGGGGGGAACTACGAGCAGTACTTC.

The chain has TRBV9 and TRBJ1-3, with TRBD1 matching over 7 bases. The CDR3 loop spans 18 amino acids. Trimming cost V 4 bases and J 0 bases; bases outside gene matches: 13. Germline V gives CDR1 SGDLS, CDR2 YYNGEE. The CDR3 sequence: CASSSEDRALNSGNTIYF. The CDR3 bases are TGTGCCAGCAGCTCCGAAGACAGGGCATTAAACTCTGGAAACACCATATATTTT. The complete variable domain, with remaining parts taken from reference TRBV9 and TRBJ1-3, reads DSGVTQTPKHLITATGQRVTLRCSPRSGDLSVYWYQQSLDQGLQFLIQYYNGEERAKGNILERFSAQQFPDLHSELNLSSLELGDSALYFCASSSEDRALNSGNTIYFGEGSWLTVV.

V usage is TRBV15 and J usage is TRBJ1-1, with no clear D. The CDR3 length is 11 residues. V lost 2 bases and J 2 bases, leaving 0 bases between the germline ends. CDR1 is LNHNV, CDR2 YYDKDF, per germline (reference sequence). Here the CDR3 DNA reads TGTGCCACCAGCAGAAACACTGAAGCTTTCTTT. As protein: CATSRNTEAFF.

Points on this clone: Sequence at one end of the junction differs from germline and may be a read error. This chain joins TRBV5-1 and TRBJ2-1; 9 bases agree with TRBD1. Germline-derived CDR1 and CDR2 are SGHRS and YFSETQ. This CDR3 is 12 amino acids long. This chain's CDR3 is CASSYNRDRELF. In DNA, the CDR3 is TGCGCCAGCAGCTATAACCGGGACAGGGAACTCTTC. Filled out from reference TRBV5-1 and TRBJ2-1, the complete variable domain reads KAGVTQTPRYLIKTRGQQVTLSCSPISGHRSVSWYQQTPGQGLQFLFEYFSETQRNKGNFPGRFSGRQFSNSRSEMNVSTLELGDSALYLCASSYNRDRELFGPGTRLTVL.

The rearrangement joins TRBV5-1 to TRBJ2-2, with D possibly matching TRBD1 (6 bases). This CDR3 comprises 16 residues. Trimming pared 0 bases from V and 0 bases from J, leaving 9 bases between. CDR1 and CDR2 from the germline V gene are SGHRS and YFSETQ. CDR3 coding DNA: TGCGCCAGCAGCTTGGTATCAGGGGCGAACACCGGGGAGCTGTTTTTT. It is translated as CASSLVSGANTGELFF.

The chain's CDR3 is CAWSSNLNTGELFF. The CDR3 nucleotides read TGTGCCTGGAGTAGTAACCTGAACACCGGGGAGCTGTTTTTT. The chain couples TRBV30 to TRBJ2-2; no firm D call. Germline V gene data show CDR1 as GTSNPN and CDR2 as SVGIG (reference sequence). The germline V and J ends were trimmed by 2 bases and 1 base, with 8 bases remaining between them. The CDR3 has 14 amino acids.

This chain joins TRBV5-6 and TRBJ1-4; perhaps TRBD1 as D (6 bases). Trimming cost V 0 bases and J 8 bases, with 14 bases left between them. CDR3 length: 15 amino acids. CDR1 and CDR2 from the germline V gene are SGHDT and YYEEEE. In nucleotides, the CDR3 is TGTGCCAGCAGCTTGGACAGGGAGATGAGAGAAAAACTGTTTTTT. Residues: CASSLDREMREKLFF.

In this sample, this clone turned up once. This chain uses TRBV24-1 with TRBJ2-2; TRBD2 might be the D (7 bases). V lost 4 bases to trimming and J lost 7 bases, with 18 bases between them. Per the germline V gene, CDR1 is KGHDR and CDR2 is SFDVKD. The CDR3 covers 16 residues. The CDR3 here is CATSDSRGGYHGELFF. The DNA for the CDR3 is TGTGCCACCAGTGACTCGAGGGGGGGCTATCACGGGGAGCTGTTTTTT.

The gene calls are TRBV24-1 and TRBJ2-1, with TRBD2 as a possible D gene (5 bases). This CDR3 contains 13 residues. Trimming took 5 bases from V and 9 from J, leaving 13 bases between them. Per the germline V gene, CDR1 is KGHDR and CDR2 is SFDVKD. DNA for the CDR3: TGTGCCACCAGTGGTCTACGGGAAGGTGAGCAGTTCTTC. It codes for CATSGLREGEQFF.

The CDR3 loop reads CASSPGKSMDYGYTF. The CDR3 DNA reads as TGCGCCAGCAGCCCAGGGAAGTCTATGGACTATGGCTACACCTTC. The chain carries TRBV4-1 and TRBJ1-2; D perhaps matches TRBD1 (5 bases). The ends were cut back, 4 bases at V and 3 bases at J, with 15 bases in the middle. Germline V gene lookup returns CDR1 MGHRA and CDR2 YSYEKL. There are 15 residues in the CDR3.

This clone was observed a single time. The genes are TRBV27 and TRBJ2-7; D unclear. V was pared by 7 bases and J by 3 bases, with 16 bases between. Germline CDR1 reads MNHEY; CDR2 reads SMNVEV (reference sequence). The CDR3 loop spans 14 amino acids. CDR3 sequence reads: CASTFAGSLYEQYF. CDR3 DNA sequence: TGTGCCAGCACCTTCGCAGGTTCCCTCTACGAGCAGTACTTC.

The V gene is TRBV7-2, the J gene TRBJ1-2; D possibly corresponds to TRBD1 (5 bases). The CDR3 loop spans 17 amino acids. V lost 0 bases and J lost 1, with 15 bases in between. The germline V gene has CDR1 SGHTA and CDR2 FQGNSA. The chain's CDR3 is CASSLAPGPGNNYGYTF. Here the CDR3 DNA reads TGTGCCAGCAGCTTAGCCCCTGGGCCAGGGAATAACTATGGCTACACCTTC.

V is TRBV6-5 and J is TRBJ1-2; 9 bases align to TRBD1. This CDR3 comprises 14 residues. V gave up 6 bases and J gave up 10 bases; unmatched junction bases: 12. Germline CDR1 and CDR2: MNHEY and SVGAGI. This chain's CDR3 is CASSLDPGQGFYTF. The CDR3 coding sequence is TGTGCCAGCAGCCTAGACCCGGGACAGGGCTTCTACACCTTC.

J is TRBJ1-1 and V is TRBV18; D not certain. The CDR3 runs 14 residues. Looked up from germline, CDR1 is KGHSH and CDR2 is LQKENI. Trimming shortened V by 1 base and J by 1 base, and 7 bases separated the two germline ends. The CDR3 nucleotides read TGTGCCAGCTCACCACAGACTCAGAACACTGAAGCTTTCTTT. Translation gives CASSPQTQNTEAFF.